Here is one T cell receptor (beta chain) with its context. Its antigen is still unknown. The method was immunoSEQ multiplex PCR; TCRdb's version includes in-frame clones alone and lacks a portion of them. This sample has about 83,000 clones, with about four fifths found just once. The data originate from a study of OX40 agonist ivuxolimab in advanced cancers. Across the whole study: Cancers in dose escalation were hepatocellular, melanoma, renal cell and head and neck. Age averaged 60 years (range about 20 to 79), and roughly 82% were male. Prior checkpoint blockade (anti-PD-1, anti-PD-L1 or anti-CTLA-4) was permitted; approximately 40% had it. Study-wide results and caveats: Partial responders dosed at 0.1-3.0 mg/kg displayed clonal expansion ranking among the lowest.

The CDR3 sequence is 17 residues long. The germline V and J ends were trimmed by 1 base and 3 bases, with 18 bases remaining between them. The germline gives CDR1 MNHNS, CDR2 SASEGT. The rearrangement joins TRBV6-1 to TRBJ1-2; D not certain. The source was CD4+ or CD8+ T cells sorted from blood, collected in a trial of the OX40 agonist ivuxolimab. The receptor's source is an adult with an advanced solid tumor such as melanoma, head and neck, liver or kidney cancer. CDR3 nucleotide sequence: TGTGCCAGCAGTGAAGGTTATTACACCTGGTCGGACTATGGCTACACCTTC. This sequence encodes CASSEGYYTWSDYGYTF.